These 18 T cell receptor beta chains originate from one sample sequenced in a study of blood T cell repertoires in COVID-19. Using immunoSEQ multiplex PCR, the repertoire was profiled, and TCRdb retains in-frame clones only, with some absent. The sample records 150,000 to 250,000 clones, about nine tenths being singletons. Material for sequencing was PBMCs or T cells enriched from blood (not recorded which). The source is a woman aged 25 to 39 who had recovered from COVID-19.

The gene calls are TRBV6-2 or TRBV6-3 and TRBJ1-1; a possible D gene is TRBD1 (5 bases). The V gene lost 5 bases and the J gene lost 3 bases, with 13 bases spanning the gap. The germline CDR1 and CDR2 sequences are MNHEY and SVGEGT. The CDR3 length is 14 residues. CDR3 sequence (DNA): TGTGCCAGCAGTCCCGTCCTCAGGGACACTGAAGCTTTCTTT. It is translated as CASSPVLRDTEAFF.

The genes are TRBV6-1 and TRBJ1-6, with a tentative D call TRBD1 (5 bases). The CDR3 contains 13 residues. Trimming pared 3 bases from V and 9 bases from J, leaving 9 bases between. CDR1 and CDR2 from the germline V gene are MNHNS and SASEGT. CDR3 region: CASSDRVGSPLHF. The CDR3 coding sequence is TGTGCCAGCAGTGACAGGGTTGGTTCACCCCTCCACTTT.

The gene calls are TRBV13 and TRBJ2-1; 7 nucleotides match TRBD2. This CDR3 region has 14 residues. Germline lookup yields CDR1 PRHDT and CDR2 FYEKMQ (reference sequence). V gave up 2 bases and J gave up 8 bases; unmatched junction bases: 6. CDR3 sequence reads: CASSLRTSRDEQFF. CDR3 in DNA: TGTGCCAGCAGCTTAAGGACTAGTAGAGATGAGCAGTTCTTC.

V and J are TRBV2 and TRBJ1-6; TRBD1 aligns across 9 bases. Germline V gene data show CDR1 as SNHLY and CDR2 as FYNNEI. With V trimmed by 6 bases and J by 10 bases, 7 bases remained unmatched. The CDR3 loop spans 14 amino acids. The CDR3 sequence is CASSPGTGTSPLHF. CDR3 nucleotide sequence: TGTGCCAGCAGCCCCGGGACAGGGACCTCACCCCTCCACTTT.

The gene calls are TRBV30 and TRBJ2-5; TRBD1 might be the D (5 bases). Germline lookup yields CDR1 GTSNPN and CDR2 SVGIG (reference sequence). There are 13 residues in the CDR3. Between the trimmed V and J ends, which lost 2 bases and 2 bases, there was a span of 9 bases. The CDR3 loop reads CAWSLKGQETQYF. Written as DNA, the CDR3 is TGTGCCTGGAGTCTCAAGGGGCAAGAGACCCAGTACTTC.

J is TRBJ2-3 and V is TRBV5-1, with D possibly matching TRBD2 (6 bases). The CDR3 extends over 17 amino acids. Between the trimmed V and J ends, which lost 5 bases and 0 bases, there was a span of 19 bases. Germline CDR1 reads SGHRS; CDR2 reads YFSETQ. The CDR3 region is CASRVVRGRSSTDTQYF. The CDR3 DNA reads as TGCGCCAGCAGGGTCGTCCGGGGGAGATCTAGCACAGATACGCAGTATTTT. The full variable domain, in which reference TRBV5-1 and TRBJ2-3 provide the parts outside the CDR3, is KAGVTQTPRYLIKTRGQQVTLSCSPISGHRSVSWYQQTPGQGLQFLFEYFSETQRNKGNFPGRFSGRQFSNSRSEMNVSTLELGDSALYLCASRVVRGRSSTDTQYFGPGTRLTVL.

This chain joins TRBV7-9 and TRBJ1-1; D is undetermined. Germline values: CDR1 SEHNR, CDR2 FQNEAQ (reference sequence). This CDR3 has 13 residues. V was shortened by 8 bases and J by 1 base, with 11 bases between the two germline ends. The CDR3 bases are TGTGCCAGCTCGAGGCTGGGGAACACTGAAGCTTTCTTT. As protein: CASSRLGNTEAFF.

V and J are TRBV9 and TRBJ2-1; TRBD2 aligns across 9 bases. The germline V gene encodes CDR1 SGDLS and CDR2 YYNGEE. The CDR3 is 15 residues long. The trim removed 2 bases at V and 4 bases at J, leaving 4 bases unmatched. CDR3 sequence (DNA): TGTGCCAGCAGCGTGACTAGCGGAAATTACAATGAGCAGTTCTTC. Translating it yields CASSVTSGNYNEQFF.

This chain uses TRBV2 with TRBJ2-7; no clear D gene. V was trimmed by 5 bases and J by 4 bases, leaving 6 bases between them. Per germline, CDR1 SNHLY and CDR2 FYNNEI. The CDR3 has 11 amino acids. The CDR3 nucleotides are TGTGCCAGCAGTCCAAAATACGAGCAGTACTTC. It encodes CASSPKYEQYF.

The chain combines TRBV14 with TRBJ2-6; 12 nucleotides agree with TRBD1. CDR3 length equals 18 residues. Germline CDR1 is SGHDN and CDR2 is FVKESK. The junction had 5 bases not matched to a gene; V was cut back by 3 bases and J by 2 bases. The CDR3 region is CASSHRDRGLTGANVLTF. CDR3 nucleotide sequence: TGTGCCAGCAGCCACCGGGACAGGGGGCTAACTGGGGCCAACGTCCTGACTTTC.

This chain links TRBV10-3 with TRBJ1-3; maybe TRBD1 (6 bases). The V gene's germline CDR1 is ENHRY and CDR2 SYGVKD. The length of the CDR3 is 15 residues. V was shortened by 10 bases and J by 0 bases, with 16 bases between the two germline ends. This chain's CDR3 is CATTGTPTSGNTIYF. The CDR3 region has the DNA TGTGCCACAACCGGGACACCAACCTCTGGAAACACCATATATTTT.

J is TRBJ2-3 and V is TRBV5-1, with TRBD2 matching 13 bases. CDR1 and CDR2 (germline): SGHRS, YFSETQ. This CDR3 spans 16 amino acids. V gave up 7 bases and J gave up 7 bases; unmatched junction bases: 12. The CDR3 reads CASGTSGTSGTYTQYF. For the CDR3, the DNA is TGCGCCAGCGGGACCTCCGGGACTAGCGGGACTTATACGCAGTATTTT.

The rearrangement joins TRBV2 to TRBJ1-5, with no clear D. The germline V gene has CDR1 SNHLY and CDR2 FYNNEI. V lost 5 bases and J lost 2, with 10 bases in between. This CDR3 has 14 residues. The CDR3 nucleotides read TGTGCCAGCAGTAATCCGGTTGGCAATCAGCCCCAGCATTTT. Translation: CASSNPVGNQPQHF.

The chain uses TRBV18 and TRBJ2-7; D is uncertain. Trimming pared 1 base from V and 0 bases from J, leaving 10 bases between. Germline CDR1 and CDR2: KGHSH and LQKENI. The length of the CDR3 is 15 residues. The CDR3 loop reads CASSPRQLSSYEQYF. The CDR3 nucleotides read TGTGCCAGCTCACCACGGCAGTTAAGCTCCTACGAGCAGTACTTC.

The chain has TRBV5-4 and TRBJ2-7; 7 bases align to TRBD1. CDR1 and CDR2 from the germline V gene are SGHNT and YYREEE (reference sequence). V gave up 4 bases and J gave up 1 base; unmatched junction bases: 11. CDR3 length equals 16 residues. The CDR3 bases are TGTGCCAGCAGCACCCCCACCGGGACAGTTTCCTACGAGCAGTACTTC. It yields the protein CASSTPTGTVSYEQYF. The variable domain in full, with the rest retrieved from reference TRBV5-4 and TRBJ2-7, is ETGVTQSPTHLIKTRGQQVTLRCSSQSGHNTVSWYQQALGQGPQFIFQYYREEENGRGNFPPRFSGLQFPNYSSELNVNALELDDSALYLCASSTPTGTVSYEQYFGPGTRLTVT.

This clone was found once. This chain connects TRBV18 to TRBJ2-3; TRBD2 aligns across 11 bases. The V and J ends lost 5 bases and 3 bases, in that order; junction bases with no gene match: 7. This CDR3 spans 16 amino acids. Germline V gives CDR1 KGHSH, CDR2 LQKENI. CDR3 DNA: TGTGCCAGCTCAATACTGACTAGCGGGACAACAGATACGCAGTATTTT. Protein sequence: CASSILTSGTTDTQYF.

This chain connects TRBV18 to TRBJ1-1, with a weak D call TRBD1 (6 bases). Germline V CDR1 and CDR2: KGHSH, LQKENI. V gave up 6 bases and J gave up 7 bases, with 15 bases separating them. This CDR3 has 13 amino acids. CDR3 bases: TGTGCCAGCTCGTCACAGGGATGGGGTGAAGCTTTCTTT. Its translation is CASSSQGWGEAFF.

V usage is TRBV6-2 or TRBV6-3 and J usage is TRBJ1-1; no clear D gene. There are 16 residues in the CDR3. The germline V gene encodes CDR1 MNHEY and CDR2 SVGEGT. Deletions cut 1 base from V and 5 bases from J, with 17 bases between. For the CDR3, the DNA is TGTGCCAGCAGTTACTGGAGGGTCATCGGATATACTGAAGCTTTCTTT. As protein: CASSYWRVIGYTEAFF.